These T cell receptor beta chains were read from a single sample in a study of T-cell reconstitution after alpha-beta-depleted transplantation in children. MiXCR was run by TCRdb on the PCR reads, yielding one entry per CDR3 protein. The sample has around 500,000 distinct CDR3 sequences, roughly 24% seen once. The material sequenced was PBMCs, mostly from graft donor cells, taken 360 days after TCRalphabeta/CD19-depleted stem cell transplant. These receptor sequences come from a boy under two years old who had a stem cell transplant for acute myeloid leukemia, so the T cells may come from the graft donor. The CDR3 runs from the conserved cysteine through the conserved F or W. The D gene is left open where the match is weak. Clone size appears in some rows only: once, few, many, or a class for an expanded clone.

TRBV18,few,TRBJ1-3,NA,TGTGCCAGCTCACCCTTCCCAACGGGCAGTTCGGCTGGAAACACCATATATTTT,CASSPFPTGSSAGNTIYF
TRBV14,NA,TRBJ2-5,NA,TGTGCCAGCAGCCCACACAGGGAGGATGCGCAAGAGACCCAGTACTTC,CASSPHREDAQETQYF
TRBV12-3/TRBV12-4,NA,TRBJ2-7,TRBD1,TGTGCCAGCAGTTCGCCGGGACAGATCCAGTACTTC,CASSSPGQIQYF
TRBV6-1,NA,TRBJ1-5,NA,TGTGCCAGCAGTCCGAGTGAGGGACAACGGAGCAATCAGCCCCAGCATTTT,CASSPSEGQRSNQPQHF
TRBV15,many,TRBJ2-3,NA,TGTGCCACCAGGGCTTGGGGGGGCGAAGGAGATACGCAGTATTTT,CATRAWGGEGDTQYF
TRBV24-1,NA,TRBJ2-7,TRBD1,TGTGCCACCAGTGAGGGGACAGCCTACGAGCAGTACTTC,CATSEGTAYEQYF
TRBV20-1,few,TRBJ1-1,NA,TGCAGTGCTTACAGGGCTAGGACTGAAGCTTTCTTT,CSAYRARTEAFF
TRBV7-2,NA,TRBJ1-2,NA,TGTGCCAGCAGCTTAGGGGGGGCAGGGAAGGAAGGCTACACCTTC,CASSLGGAGKEGYTF
TRBV12-3/TRBV12-4,many,TRBJ1-1,TRBD1,TGTGCCAGCAGGCCCGACAGGGGAAGTGGGGGCGAAGCTTTCTTT,CASRPDRGSGGEAFF
TRBV29-1,few,TRBJ1-1,TRBD1,TGCAGCGTTGACCGGACAGGTTCCACTGAAGCTTTCTTT,CSVDRTGSTEAFF
TRBV12-3/TRBV12-4,few,TRBJ2-1,NA,TGTGCCAGCAGCGATCGCAGGGGCGCTTACAATGAGCAGTTCTTC,CASSDRRGAYNEQFF
TRBV7-8,NA,TRBJ1-5,NA,TGTGCCAGCAGCTTGATCAGGGGTCAGCCCCAGCATTTT,CASSLIRGQPQHF
TRBV6-5,few,TRBJ1-2,NA,TGTGCCAGCAGTTACTCGAATCGCGGCTACACCTTC,CASSYSNRGYTF
TRBV29-1,many,TRBJ1-1,NA,TGCAGCGTCCAAACAGGGAGGACTGAAGCTTTCTTT,CSVQTGRTEAFF
TRBV7-9,few,TRBJ1-6,TRBD1,TGTGCCAGCGTAACGGGACAGGTTAATTCACCCCTCCACTTT,CASVTGQVNSPLHF
TRBV5-1,many,TRBJ2-3,TRBD2,TGCGCCAGCAGCTTCCAGACTAGCGGGGCACCAGATACGCAGTATTTT,CASSFQTSGAPDTQYF
TRBV3-1,many,TRBJ2-5,NA,TGTGCCAGCAGCCCATTCGCATACCAAGAGACCCAGTACTTC,CASSPFAYQETQYF
TRBV20-1,NA,TRBJ2-7,TRBD2,TGCAGTGCTAGAGTGAATGGGGCTAGCGCGCCGGGGGGCTACGAGCAGTACTTC,CSARVNGASAPGGYEQYF
TRBV12-3/TRBV12-4,many,TRBJ2-1,TRBD1,TGTGCCAGCAGTCCAAGGGACAGAACTACGAGCTCCTACAATGAGCAGTTCTTC,CASSPRDRTTSSYNEQFF
TRBV6-5,many,TRBJ2-3,NA,TGTGCCAGCAGCCGCCTGAAGGCAGATACGCAGTATTTT,CASSRLKADTQYF
TRBV20-1,few,TRBJ2-3,NA,TGCAGTGCTGACTCCCCGGGACCACCAGATACGCAGTATTTT,CSADSPGPPDTQYF
TRBV4-3,NA,TRBJ2-2,NA,TGCGCCAGCAGCCAACGGAACACCGGGGAGCTGTTTTTT,CASSQRNTGELFF
TRBV27,many,TRBJ1-2,NA,TGTGCCAGCGGACAGTCCTATGGCTACACCTTC,CASGQSYGYTF
TRBV20-1,NA,TRBJ2-5,TRBD2,TGCAGTGCTAGGGCCCCTAGCGGGCAGACCCAGTACTTC,CSARAPSGQTQYF